Shown below are 19 T cell receptor beta chains from a single sample sequenced in a study of blood T cell repertoires in COVID-19. Measured with immunoSEQ multiplex PCR; TCRdb has only the in-frame clones, and not every one. The table has roughly 150,000 clones, approximately 82% seen once; the top ten hold around 9.8%. Sequenced: peripheral blood. Source of these receptors: a woman aged 50 to 60 with acute or convalescent COVID-19.

The CDR3, as DNA: TGCGCCAGCAGACTCTCCCCGGGTCCACACAATGAGCAGTTCTTC. As protein: CASRLSPGPHNEQFF. The V call is TRBV5-1, the J call TRBJ2-1, with unresolved D. The germline gives CDR1 SGHRS, CDR2 YFSETQ. V lost 5 bases, J lost 5 bases, and 17 bases lay in between. The CDR3 consists of 15 residues.

The chain carries TRBV2 and TRBJ1-1, with 8 positions matching TRBD1. J gave up 2 bases and V 6 bases, and 5 bases lay outside the gene matches. The CDR3 extends over 14 amino acids. Looked up from germline, CDR1 is SNHLY and CDR2 is FYNNEI. CDR3 residues: CASSYQGANTEAFF. The CDR3, as DNA: TGTGCCAGCAGCTACCAGGGGGCAAACACTGAAGCTTTCTTT.

This sequence joins TRBV7-2 and TRBJ2-1, with a weak D call TRBD2 (5 bases). Germline V CDR1 and CDR2: SGHTA, FQGNSA. The CDR3 covers 15 residues. V shed 2 bases and J shed 10 bases, with 18 bases lying between them. The CDR3 loop is CASSLSSSGYREQFF. In nucleotides, the CDR3 is TGTGCCAGCAGCTTAAGCTCCTCGGGATATAGGGAGCAGTTCTTC.

CDR3 bases: TGTGCCAGCAGCGTATTGCAGGGTAGCTACGAGCAGTACTTC. Translated: CASSVLQGSYEQYF. The chain couples TRBV7-8 to TRBJ2-7, with a tentative D call TRBD1 (5 bases). The V gene lost 5 bases and the J gene lost 3 bases, with 14 bases spanning the gap. CDR1 and CDR2 from the germline V gene are SGHVS and FQNEAQ. The CDR3 is 14 residues long.

Worth noting for this clone: The same CDR3 can be traced to other DNA sequences in this sample. The rearrangement joins TRBV7-8 to TRBJ1-2, with D unresolved. The CDR3 runs to 14 residues. Germline assignment: CDR1 SGHVS and CDR2 FQNEAQ. V lost 4 bases and J lost 1, with 10 bases in between. CDR3 region: CASSSRRDNYGYTF. The CDR3 coding sequence is TGTGCCAGCAGCTCAAGACGGGATAACTATGGCTACACCTTC. Looking up the rest from reference TRBV7-8 and TRBJ1-2 gives the full variable domain: GAGVSQSPRYKVAKRGQDVALRCDPISGHVSLFWYQQALGQGPEFLTYFQNEAQLDKSGLPSDRFFAERPEGSVSTLKIQRTQQEDSAVYLCASSSRRDNYGYTFGSGTRLTVV.

V gene TRBV7-2 combines with J gene TRBJ2-7, with D possibly matching TRBD2 (5 bases). The germline gives CDR1 SGHTA, CDR2 FQGNSA. The length of the CDR3 is 15 residues. Deletions cut 3 bases from V and 0 bases from J, with 12 bases between. The CDR3 DNA is TGTGCCAGCAGCTTTGACCTCGGGAACTCCTACGAGCAGTACTTC. Translation: CASSFDLGNSYEQYF. The whole variable domain, remainder taken from reference TRBV7-2 and TRBJ2-7, is GAGVSQSPSNKVTEKGKDVELRCDPISGHTALYWYRQSLGQGLEFLIYFQGNSAPDKSGLPSDRFSAERTGGSVSTLTIQRTQQEDSAVYLCASSFDLGNSYEQYFGPGTRLTVT.

V and J are TRBV2 and TRBJ1-5; D gene unclear. Germline CDR1 reads SNHLY; CDR2 reads FYNNEI. V lost 2 bases, J lost 6 bases, and 14 bases lay in between. This CDR3 spans 15 amino acids. The CDR3 sequence is CASSEFGRGIQPQHF. The CDR3, as DNA: TGTGCCAGCAGTGAATTTGGCCGCGGGATTCAGCCCCAGCATTTT. The full variable domain, rest sourced from reference TRBV2 and TRBJ1-5, is EPEVTQTPSHQVTQMGQEVILRCVPISNHLYFYWYRQILGQKVEFLVSFYNNEISEKSEIFDDQFSVERPDGSNFTLKIRSTKLEDSAMYFCASSEFGRGIQPQHFGDGTRLSIL.

This clone was seen once. This chain joins TRBV18 and TRBJ2-3, with 7 bases matching TRBD2. Trimming at V came to 1 base and at J to 0 bases, leaving 13 bases not matched to a gene. The CDR3 loop spans 19 amino acids. Germline V gene data show CDR1 as KGHSH and CDR2 as LQKENI. CDR3 sequence reads: CASSPLLAGVNGSTDTQYF. Written as DNA, the CDR3 is TGTGCCAGCTCACCACTACTGGCGGGAGTAAACGGAAGCACAGATACGCAGTATTTT. Full variable domain (remainder filled in from reference TRBV18 and TRBJ2-3): NAGVMQNPRHLVRRRGQEARLRCSPMKGHSHVYWYRQLPEEGLKFMVYLQKENIIDESGMPKERFSAEFPKEGPSILRIQQVVRGDSAAYFCASSPLLAGVNGSTDTQYFGPGTRLTVL.

V and J are TRBV28 and TRBJ1-1; 7 nucleotides line up with TRBD1. Germline CDR1 MDHEN, CDR2 SYDVKM. CDR3 length: 13 residues. V dropped 6 bases and J dropped 2; count of bases not matched to a gene: 3. The CDR3 nucleotides are TGTGCCAGCAGGGGACAGACTAACACTGAAGCTTTCTTT. This translates into CASRGQTNTEAFF.

CDR3 bases: TGTGCCAGCAGCTTAGCCCAGGGACAGGGGAGCACAGATACGCAGTATTTT. Translating gives CASSLAQGQGSTDTQYF. The rearrangement links TRBV7-9 to TRBJ2-3; the match to TRBD1 covers 10 bases. Germline-derived CDR1 and CDR2 are SEHNR and FQNEAQ (reference sequence). The CDR3 runs 17 residues. Losses at the gene ends were 0 bases for V and 0 bases for J; bases not matched to a gene: 3.

The chain uses TRBV4-1 and TRBJ2-1; perhaps TRBD1 as D (6 bases). V lost 1 base and J lost 2, with 12 bases in between. This CDR3 spans 16 amino acids. CDR1 is MGHRA, CDR2 YSYEKL, per germline. The CDR3 coding sequence is TGCGCCAGCAGCCAAGGTCAGGGGTTTACCTACAATGAGCAGTTCTTC. Protein product: CASSQGQGFTYNEQFF.

This clone turned up a few times. The chain has TRBV20-1 and TRBJ2-5, with 12 bases lining up with TRBD2. CDR1 is DFQATT and CDR2 is SNEGSKA in the germline V gene (reference sequence). This CDR3 is built from 15 residues. J gave up 5 bases and V 3 bases, and 7 bases lay outside the gene matches. Here the CDR3 reads CSASVAGTSGETQYF. Here the CDR3 DNA reads TGCAGTGCTAGTGTTGCCGGGACTAGCGGGGAGACCCAGTACTTC.

This clone was seen a few times. The V call is TRBV12-5, the J call TRBJ2-7; D remains unclear. Looked up from germline, CDR1 is LGHNT and CDR2 is FRNRAP. Trimming removed 4 bases at V and 6 bases at J, with 7 bases between. This CDR3 comprises 11 residues. Written as DNA, the CDR3 is TGTGCTAGTGGTTCTCTGCGCGAGCAGTACTTC. Translation gives CASGSLREQYF.

J is TRBJ1-5 and V is TRBV29-1; D is uncertain. V was trimmed by 5 bases and J by 3 bases, leaving 11 bases between them. The CDR3 runs to 13 residues. CDR1 SQVTM and CDR2 ANQGSEA come from the germline V gene. The CDR3 is CSVQAGVNQPQHF. The CDR3, as DNA: TGCAGCGTTCAAGCAGGCGTCAATCAGCCCCAGCATTTT.

The V call is TRBV29-1, the J call TRBJ2-5, with 8 nucleotides matching TRBD2. Germline loops: CDR1 SQVTM, CDR2 ANQGSEA. The CDR3 consists of 15 residues. Trimming at V came to 4 bases and at J to 4 bases, leaving 11 bases not matched to a gene. CDR3 amino acids: CSVVGEGLAGETQYF. CDR3 nucleotides: TGCAGCGTTGTAGGGGAAGGGCTAGCGGGAGAGACCCAGTACTTC.

This chain joins TRBV14 and TRBJ2-1, with 10 positions matching TRBD1. Germline trimming cut 4 bases from V and 2 bases from J; bases unmatched to any gene: 8. This CDR3 is 17 amino acids long. Germline V lookup: CDR1 SGHDN, CDR2 FVKESK. In nucleotides, the CDR3 is TGTGCCAGCAGCCTCCTTATCGGGACAGGGGCCTACAATGAGCAGTTCTTC. The encoded protein is CASSLLIGTGAYNEQFF.

CDR3 DNA sequence: TGCGCCAGCAGCTTGGCCAAGGGGGATGACGGCTACACCTTC. It codes for CASSLAKGDDGYTF. The chain is built from TRBV5-1 and TRBJ1-2; D possibly corresponds to TRBD1 (6 bases). CDR3 size: 14 residues. CDR1 and CDR2 (germline): SGHRS, YFSETQ. Trimming stripped 0 bases from V and 8 bases from J, with 14 bases between.

The V gene is TRBV28, the J gene TRBJ1-1, with 8 nucleotides matching TRBD1. Trimming at V came to 2 bases and at J to 4 bases, leaving 3 bases not matched to a gene. This CDR3 comprises 14 residues. Germline CDR1 reads MDHEN; CDR2 reads SYDVKM. CDR3 loop: CASSLAGGGTEAFF. DNA of the CDR3: TGTGCCAGCAGTTTAGCAGGGGGCGGCACTGAAGCTTTCTTT. Filled out from reference TRBV28 and TRBJ1-1, the complete variable domain reads DVKVTQSSRYLVKRTGEKVFLECVQDMDHENMFWYRQDPGLGLRLIYFSYDVKMKEKGDIPEGYSVSREKKERFSLILESASTNQTSMYLCASSLAGGGTEAFFGQGTRLTVV.

The J gene is TRBJ2-3, the V gene TRBV28, with 7 nucleotides matching TRBD2. V shed 5 bases, J shed 2 bases, and the junction held 1 base outside the gene matches. There are 13 residues in the CDR3. Per germline, CDR1 MDHEN and CDR2 SYDVKM. The CDR3 nucleotides read TGTGCCAGCAGTAGCGGGACCACAGATACGCAGTATTTT. Protein sequence: CASSSGTTDTQYF.